Reported below is one TCR beta chain. Its antigen is unknown. No much larger clonotype is one base removed from it; base qualities were not supplied. This specimen belongs to a study of blood T cell repertoires in COVID-19 (dated by TCRdb to the early 2020s). Looking at the study overall: The collaborator samples originated in the United States, Italy and Spain and spanned the acute and convalescent phases of COVID-19. The material from the prospective study consisted of cDNA or gDNA derived from T cells, B-cell-depleted T cells, or PBMCs. Subjects who had been exposed to COVID-19, were actively infected with it, or had recovered from it provided the deeply sampled blood TCRbeta repertoires that made up the dataset. A freely available public database, intended as a resource for researchers studying the immune response to SARS-CoV-2, is where the repertoires were released. The samples were drawn from two sources: the first 160 participants of the ongoing ImmuneRACE study, and over 950 subjects contributed by 6 global collaborators. A de-identified subject ID, COVID-19 status, age in years and sex were almost always included in the sample metadata. Where HLA class I and class II types were available, the types were taken from metadata supplied by the sample provider, not from assay-based typing.

Whole blood was collected in K2EDTA tubes by collaborating institutions according to the institutions' own protocols. For TCRbeta analysis, collaborators shipped samples in one of three forms: frozen whole blood, isolated PBMCs, or DNA extracted from either of those sample types. Study-wide conclusions, independent of this receptor: Clinical and demographic metadata were provided uncurated, with the amount varying by source and participant.

The immunoSEQ Assay, a bias-controlled multiplex PCR, was used to amplify TCRbeta CDR3 regions from genomic DNA. From the authors' description of their analysis: Nucleated cell counts per sample were estimated from amplification of reference gene primers within the assay. Sequence reads were collapsed and filtered to measure the absolute abundance of every unique TCRbeta CDR3 rearrangement. For each sample, productive Simpson clonality was calculated as the square root of Simpson's diversity index across productive rearrangements. In TCRdb, the immuneACCESS table is reduced to in-frame sequences with V and J assigned. These tables do not hold every clone; where another copy was compared, an unresolved V gene accounts for under half, and the others remain unexplained. Clone size and the V and J calls come from that table; the DNA yielded D and trimming. The sample contains approximately 150,000 clones, 88% of them found a single time. The ten largest clonotypes hold 25% to 30% of the sample.

Via the germline V gene, CDR1 is MNHEY and CDR2 SVGAGI. Cut back by 2 bases and 5 bases, the V and J ends lie 13 bases apart. Taken from cysteine to phenylalanine, the CDR3 has 14 residues. Only CDR3 DNA is held: 42 bases, read in frame from base 1. What was sequenced was peripheral blood. The rearranged segments are TRBV6-5 and TRBJ2-7, and the D gene may be TRBD2, 7 bases matching. This clonotype was sampled from a human donor in a cohort sampled during active COVID-19. The DNA is as follows: TGTGCCAGCAGTTACAAGGGGGGGATCAACGAGCAGTACTTC. It translates to CASSYKGGINEQYF.